This TCR beta chain was captured in a study of cytomegalovirus exposure and HLA in healthy donors. The study ran its PCR with 60 Vbeta and 13 Jbeta primers. Data came from immunoSEQ multiplex PCR; TCRdb stores just in-frame clones and leaves some out. The table shows about 130,000 clones, with about 81% occurring only once. Study-level results: The authors later found most CMV-associated TCR beta chains appeared HLA-restricted. The authors later linked a missense DCLRE1C variant to TCR beta V- and J-gene trimming.

CDR3 length equals 17 residues. The V segment lost 3 bases and the J segment 3 bases; nucleotides outside the gene matches: 14. Germline V lookup: CDR1 GTSNPN, CDR2 SVGIG (reference sequence). As concerns this clone: Its antigen remains unidentified.

The source is a woman aged 25 to 45 in good health and CMV-seronegative. V gene TRBV30 combines with J gene TRBJ1-1; 9 bases match TRBD1. Sequences were obtained from PBMCs. The CDR3 coding sequence is TGTGCCTGGAGAGCCGGGACAGGGACCACGTTTGACACTGAAGCTTTCTTT. It translates to CAWRAGTGTTFDTEAFF.